This T cell receptor beta chain was recorded in a study of response to subunit inactivated influenza vaccine. The study, taken as a whole, reports: Each seasonal influenza vaccination, the authors suggested, recruits few new T cells.

TCRdb ran MiXCR on the RT-PCR reads and lists one entry per CDR3 protein. In the table there are a few hundred thousand distinct CDR3 sequences, about 15% of which are singletons. This CDR3 spans 13 amino acids. Germline loops: CDR1 SGHTA, CDR2 FQGNSA. The V gene lost 5 bases and the J gene lost 5 bases, with 12 bases spanning the gap. The table lists this clonotype with a few counts. Its antigen is still unknown. V usage is TRBV7-2 and J usage is TRBJ1-2, with a weak D call TRBD1 (5 bases). The sequencing here drew on PBMCs from blood, taken about 12 days after vaccination. The receptor was isolated from a man aged 50 to 59 who received an inactivated influenza vaccine. The CDR3 nucleotides read TGTGCCAGCAGCCCCGGGGCCATGTATGGCTACACCTTC. It encodes CASSPGAMYGYTF. Combining the CDR3 with reference TRBV7-2 and TRBJ1-2 gives the whole variable domain GAGVSQSPSNKVTEKGKDVELRCDPISGHTALYWYRQSLGQGLEFLIYFQGNSAPDKSGLPSDRFSAERTGGSVSTLTIQRTQQEDSAVYLCASSPGAMYGYTFGSGTRLTVV.